Below, 10 T cell receptor beta chains from the same sample are listed, as sequenced in a study of blood T cell repertoires in COVID-19. TCRdb's table, derived via immunoSEQ multiplex PCR, lists solely in-frame clones and lacks some. The table shows tens of thousands of clones, with 80% occurring only once. Sequencing used peripheral blood. Receptors originate from an elderly woman with acute or convalescent COVID-19.

This chain links TRBV9 with TRBJ2-7, with D perhaps matching TRBD2 (5 bases). V was cut by 1 base and J by 0 bases, with 8 bases left in between. The CDR3 is made up of 14 amino acids. The V gene's germline CDR1 is SGDLS and CDR2 YYNGEE. The CDR3 DNA reads as TGTGCCAGCAGCGTAACGGGGAACTCCTACGAGCAGTACTTC. Protein sequence: CASSVTGNSYEQYF. The full variable domain, its missing parts supplied by reference TRBV9 and TRBJ2-7, is DSGVTQTPKHLITATGQRVTLRCSPRSGDLSVYWYQQSLDQGLQFLIQYYNGEERAKGNILERFSAQQFPDLHSELNLSSLELGDSALYFCASSVTGNSYEQYFGPGTRLTVT.

This chain links TRBV18 with TRBJ2-7; perhaps TRBD2 as D (6 bases). The CDR3 totals 15 residues. Trimming took 4 bases from V and 3 from J, leaving 16 bases between them. Per the germline V gene, CDR1 is KGHSH and CDR2 is LQKENI. This CDR3 is CASSQTSRLVYEQYF. The CDR3 nucleotides are TGTGCCAGCTCACAGACCTCACGACTAGTCTACGAGCAGTACTTC. The full variable domain, rest sourced from reference TRBV18 and TRBJ2-7, is NAGVMQNPRHLVRRRGQEARLRCSPMKGHSHVYWYRQLPEEGLKFMVYLQKENIIDESGMPKERFSAEFPKEGPSILRIQQVVRGDSAAYFCASSQTSRLVYEQYFGPGTRLTVT.

This clone was seen more than once but under ten times. The chain is built from TRBV18 and TRBJ2-5; tentative D call: TRBD1 (6 bases). Trimming removed 3 bases from V and 1 base from J, with 15 bases in between. The CDR3 totals 16 residues. Germline values: CDR1 KGHSH, CDR2 LQKENI. CDR3 amino acids: CASSPMDSIIQETQYF. CDR3 sequence (DNA): TGTGCCAGCTCACCGATGGACAGCATTATCCAAGAGACCCAGTACTTC.

The chain carries TRBV24-1 and TRBJ2-3, with 9 bases lining up with TRBD2. V shed 3 bases and J 3 bases; nucleotides not matched to a gene: 6. CDR1 is KGHDR and CDR2 is SFDVKD in the germline V gene. The CDR3 totals 16 residues. The CDR3 bases are TGTGCCACCAGTGATACCGGGACTAGCCTGACAGATACGCAGTATTTT. Translated, it gives CATSDTGTSLTDTQYF.

This sequence joins TRBV11-2 and TRBJ2-1, with 10 bases aligning to TRBD2. The CDR3 is made up of 15 amino acids. V gave up 5 bases and J gave up 5 bases; unmatched junction bases: 6. From germline, CDR1 is SGHAT and CDR2 FQNNGV. Written as DNA, the CDR3 is TGTGCCAGCAGCGGTCTACTAGCGGGAAACAATGAGCAGTTCTTC. Translated: CASSGLLAGNNEQFF.

This chain uses TRBV10-1 with TRBJ1-1; 8 bases align to TRBD1. CDR1 and CDR2 (germline): WNHNN, SYGVQD (reference sequence). This CDR3 contains 14 residues. Trimming at V came to 6 bases and at J to 5 bases, leaving 8 bases not matched to a gene. CDR3 sequence reads: CASSLDRGYTEAFF. The CDR3 DNA reads as TGCGCCAGCAGCCTTGACAGGGGTTATACTGAAGCTTTCTTT.

The chain employs TRBV5-1 and TRBJ2-3; the match to TRBD2 covers 8 bases. Germline lookup yields CDR1 SGHRS and CDR2 YFSETQ. The CDR3 runs 12 residues. V was pared by 4 bases and J by 11 bases, with 6 bases of the junction left unmatched. Here the CDR3 reads CASSTLAGRQYF. CDR3 DNA sequence: TGCGCCAGCAGCACCCTAGCGGGCAGGCAGTATTTT.

This rearrangement joins TRBV5-4 to TRBJ2-1; 12 nucleotides agree with TRBD2. The germline CDR1 and CDR2 sequences are SGHNT and YYREEE (reference sequence). The CDR3 contains 18 residues. J gave up 7 bases and V 0 bases, and 11 bases lay outside the gene matches. For the CDR3, the DNA is TGTGCCAGCAGCTTGGGGGGGGCTAGCGGGAGGGTAGGAAATGAGCAGTTCTTC. Protein sequence: CASSLGGASGRVGNEQFF.

This clone appeared once. V gene TRBV29-1 combines with J gene TRBJ2-7; 13 bases agree with TRBD2. This CDR3 has 12 amino acids. The junction had 5 bases not matched to a gene; V was cut back by 2 bases and J by 13 bases. CDR1 and CDR2 (germline): SQVTM, ANQGSEA. The DNA of the CDR3 is TGCAGCGTTGAAACTAGCGGGAGGGCCCAATACTTC. Protein: CSVETSGRAQYF.

V is TRBV5-1 and J is TRBJ2-2; 11 positions agree with TRBD2. The J segment lost 5 bases and the V segment lost 2 bases, leaving 5 bases of the junction unmatched. This CDR3 is built from 16 residues. Germline V gives CDR1 SGHRS, CDR2 YFSETQ. The DNA for the CDR3 is TGCGCCAGCAGCTTAATAGCGGGAGGGCCAACCGGGGAGCTGTTTTTT. Translated, it gives CASSLIAGGPTGELFF.